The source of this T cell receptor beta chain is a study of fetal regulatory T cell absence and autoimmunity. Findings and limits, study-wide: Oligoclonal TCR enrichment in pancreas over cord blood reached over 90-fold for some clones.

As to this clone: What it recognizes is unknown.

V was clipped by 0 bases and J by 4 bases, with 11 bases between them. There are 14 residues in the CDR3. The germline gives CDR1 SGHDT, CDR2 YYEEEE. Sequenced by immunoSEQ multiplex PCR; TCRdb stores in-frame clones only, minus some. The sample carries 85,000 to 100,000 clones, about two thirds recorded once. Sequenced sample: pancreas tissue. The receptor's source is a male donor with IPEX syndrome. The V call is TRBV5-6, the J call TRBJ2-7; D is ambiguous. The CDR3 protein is CASSLGRSLYEQYF. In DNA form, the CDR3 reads TGTGCCAGCAGCTTGGGAAGGAGTTTATACGAGCAGTACTTC.